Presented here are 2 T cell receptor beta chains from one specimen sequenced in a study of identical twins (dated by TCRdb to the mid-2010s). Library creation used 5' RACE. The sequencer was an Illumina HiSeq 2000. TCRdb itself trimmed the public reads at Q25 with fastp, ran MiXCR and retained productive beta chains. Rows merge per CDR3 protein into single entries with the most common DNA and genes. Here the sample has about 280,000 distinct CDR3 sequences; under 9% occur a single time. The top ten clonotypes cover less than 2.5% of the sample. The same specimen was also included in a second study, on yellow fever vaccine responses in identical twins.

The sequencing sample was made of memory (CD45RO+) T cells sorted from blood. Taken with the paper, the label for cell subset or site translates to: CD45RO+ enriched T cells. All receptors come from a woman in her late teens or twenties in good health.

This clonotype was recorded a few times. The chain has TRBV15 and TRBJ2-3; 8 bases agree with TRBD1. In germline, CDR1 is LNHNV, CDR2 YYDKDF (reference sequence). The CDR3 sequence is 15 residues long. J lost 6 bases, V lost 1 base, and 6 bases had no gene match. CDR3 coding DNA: TGTGCCACCAGCAGAGCGGACAGGGAGACCGATACGCAGTATTTT. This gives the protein CATSRADRETDTQYF.

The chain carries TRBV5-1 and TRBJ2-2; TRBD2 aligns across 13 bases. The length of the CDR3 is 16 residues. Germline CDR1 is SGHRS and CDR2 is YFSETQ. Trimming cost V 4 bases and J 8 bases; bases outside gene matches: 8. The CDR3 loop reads CASSIGLAGVPGELFF. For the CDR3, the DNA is TGCGCCAGCAGCATAGGACTAGCGGGAGTACCAGGGGAGCTGTTTTTT.